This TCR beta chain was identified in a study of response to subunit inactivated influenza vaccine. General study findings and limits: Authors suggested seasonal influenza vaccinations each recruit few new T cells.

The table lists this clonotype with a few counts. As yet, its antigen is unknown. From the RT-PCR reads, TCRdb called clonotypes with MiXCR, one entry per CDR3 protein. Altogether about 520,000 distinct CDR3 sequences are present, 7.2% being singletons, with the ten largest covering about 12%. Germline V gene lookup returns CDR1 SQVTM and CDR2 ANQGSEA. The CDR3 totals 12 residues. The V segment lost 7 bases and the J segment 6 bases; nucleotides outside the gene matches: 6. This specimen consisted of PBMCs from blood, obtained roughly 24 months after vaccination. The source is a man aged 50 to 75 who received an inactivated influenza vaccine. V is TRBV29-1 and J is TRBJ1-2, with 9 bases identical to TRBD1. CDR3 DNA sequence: TGCAGCGCCAAGGGGACAGGGAATGGCTACACCTTC. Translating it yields CSAKGTGNGYTF.